This note documents a single TCR beta chain sequence. There is no known antigen for this receptor. Base quality data are lacking; no much larger clone is found one base away. The CDR3 runs 14 residues from the cysteine to the phenylalanine. This entry keeps only the CDR3 DNA: 42 bases, framed from base 1. V and J are truncated by 0 bases and 2 bases respectively, leaving an intervening sequence of 10 bases. CDR1 and CDR2, looked up from the germline V gene (reference sequence), are DFQATT and SNEGSKA. This sample was included in a study of CD8 T cells in Susac syndrome (dated by TCRdb to the late 2010s). Some background on the complete study: Among the sequenced Susac syndrome patients, over five had clinically active disease and roughly eight were in clinical remission. Susac syndrome patients were therapy-naive, on corticosteroids (some also receiving IVIg), or on IVIg alone at blood withdrawal. The study used repertoire sequencing to test whether antigen drove CD8+ T cell activation and differentiation in Susac syndrome.

Peripheral blood CD8+ and CD4+ T cells from healthy donors, Susac syndrome patients and multiple sclerosis patients were profiled using high-throughput TCR beta sequencing. The Susac syndrome patients fulfilled recently defined diagnostic criteria for definite or probable disease. Bulk CD8+ and CD4+ T cells were purified by magnetic negative isolation, while CD8+ TEMRA cells were enriched using FACS. Blood was collected in EDTA tubes and processed within 24 hours, with PBMCs isolated through density gradient centrifugation. PBMCs destined for TCR sequencing were cryopreserved in liquid nitrogen and later thawed in a 37 °C water bath. A purity of at least 90% was achieved for sorted or isolated CD4+, CD8+ and CD8+ TEMRA cells. General findings and caveats noted by the study authors: The TCR sequencing and HLA analysis was acknowledged to have included a relatively small number of individuals. In patients with Susac syndrome, the CD4+ T cell repertoire showed no detectable clonal expansion.

RNA was extracted using the RNeasy kit, and about 0.45 to 1 ug of the RNA was reverse transcribed with random hexamers. The immunoSEQ multiplex PCR assay, which covers 54 Vbeta and 13 Jbeta segments, was used to amplify TCR beta CDR3 regions. To correct PCR amplification bias, a synthetic template baseline was used for both primer optimization and computational correction. The source study handled its data this way. Reads were annotated to V, D and J genes according to IMGT and were analyzed with immunoSEQ Analyzer, with only productive sequences retained. Clonality was calculated as one minus the Shannon entropy normalized by log2 of the number of productive unique sequences. For each patient and control, public and private clones were evaluated within the 100 most prevalent clones. Clones were defined as Susac-specific if absent from the healthy and MS cohorts, from around 1,000 published viral clones and from other ImmuneACCESS disease sequences. TCRdb redid the processing of the public reads, applying fastp at Q25 and MiXCR, and retained in-frame beta chains. Each record represents a unique CDR3 protein, reported with the most common genes and DNA among its rows. For this entry, the V and J calls and clone size follow TCRdb and not the study's own pipeline. In all, the sample holds approximately 210,000 distinct CDR3 sequences, and 94% of those were seen once. The ten largest account for about 0.14% of the sample.

This chain is built from TRBV20-1 and TRBJ2-5; the D gene is not confidently resolved. Sequenced material: CD4+ T cells from PBMCs. This TCR came from a human donor with Susac syndrome. CDR3 sequence: CSARDRVEQETQYF. The DNA sequence is as follows: TGCAGTGCTAGAGATCGGGTCGAACAAGAGACCCAGTACTTC.